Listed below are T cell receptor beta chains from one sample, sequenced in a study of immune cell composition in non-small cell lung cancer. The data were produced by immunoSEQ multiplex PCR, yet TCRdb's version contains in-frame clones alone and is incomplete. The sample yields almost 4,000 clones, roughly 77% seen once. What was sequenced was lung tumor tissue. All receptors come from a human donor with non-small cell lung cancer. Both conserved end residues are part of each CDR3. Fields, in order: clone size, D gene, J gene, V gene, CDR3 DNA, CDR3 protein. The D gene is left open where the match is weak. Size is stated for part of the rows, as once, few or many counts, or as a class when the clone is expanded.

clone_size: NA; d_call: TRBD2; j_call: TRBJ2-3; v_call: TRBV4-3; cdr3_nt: TGCGCCAGCAGCCAAGGAATTGGCGGGGGGCTCCTCACAGATACGCAGTATTTT; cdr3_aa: CASSQGIGGGLLTDTQYF
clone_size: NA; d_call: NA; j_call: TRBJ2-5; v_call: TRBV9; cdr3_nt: TGTGCCAGCAGCGTAGGCCCAGCGGCGTCTCAAGAGACCCAGTACTTC; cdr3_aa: CASSVGPAASQETQYF
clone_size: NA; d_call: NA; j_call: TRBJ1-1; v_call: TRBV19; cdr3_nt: TGTGCCAGTAGTATAGCTCTTGGGGGCAACACTGAAGCTTTCTTT; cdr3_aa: CASSIALGGNTEAFF
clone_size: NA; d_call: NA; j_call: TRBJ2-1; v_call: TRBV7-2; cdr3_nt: TGTGCCAGCAGCTTAACCCACGGAAATGAGCAGTTCTTC; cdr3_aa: CASSLTHGNEQFF
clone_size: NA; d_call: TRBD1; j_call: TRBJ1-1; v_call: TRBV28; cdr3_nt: TGTGCCAGCAACCCGTTGTGGGGACAGAAAGCTTTCTTT; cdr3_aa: CASNPLWGQKAFF
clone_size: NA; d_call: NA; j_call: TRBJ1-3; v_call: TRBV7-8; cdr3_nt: TGTGCCAGCAGCTTAACCAGCTCTGGAAACACCATATATTTT; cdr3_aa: CASSLTSSGNTIYF
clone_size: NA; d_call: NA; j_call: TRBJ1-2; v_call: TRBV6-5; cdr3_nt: TGTGCCAGCAGTTATCGGACAGTAGGGTATGGCTACACCTTC; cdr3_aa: CASSYRTVGYGYTF
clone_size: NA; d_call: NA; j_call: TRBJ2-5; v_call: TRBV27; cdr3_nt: TGTGCCAGCAGTTTATCCCGACAGCGTCAAGAGACCCAGTACTTC; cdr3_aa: CASSLSRQRQETQYF
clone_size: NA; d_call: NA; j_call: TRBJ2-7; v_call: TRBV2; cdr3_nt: TGTGCCAGCAGTCTGAGGGTGGTCAACGAGCAGTACTTC; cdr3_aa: CASSLRVVNEQYF
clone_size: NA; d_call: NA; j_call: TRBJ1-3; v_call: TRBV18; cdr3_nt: TGTGCCAGCTCACCAACCACGGACCGTAGCTCTGGAAACACCATATATTTT; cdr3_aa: CASSPTTDRSSGNTIYF
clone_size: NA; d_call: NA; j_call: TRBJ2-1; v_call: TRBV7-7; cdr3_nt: TGTGCTAGCAGCCCAGAACTAGCTTCCGGCTCCTACAATGAGCAGTTCTTC; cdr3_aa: CASSPELASGSYNEQFF
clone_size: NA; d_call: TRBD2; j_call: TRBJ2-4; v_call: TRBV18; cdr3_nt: TGTGCCAGCTCGCCCCAGGCGGGACTAGCGGCTTATTCCGGACTAGCCAAAAACATTCAGTACTTC; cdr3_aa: CASSPQAGLAAYSGLAKNIQYF
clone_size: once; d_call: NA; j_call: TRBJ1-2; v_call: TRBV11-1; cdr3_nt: TGTGCCAGCAGCTTAGCGAGGGGCGAGAACTATGGCTACACCTTC; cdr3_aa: CASSLARGENYGYTF
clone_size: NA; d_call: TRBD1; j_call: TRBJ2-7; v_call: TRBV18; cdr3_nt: TGTGCCAGCTCACCATTTGACAGGGAAAATGGCGAGCAGTACTTC; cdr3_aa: CASSPFDRENGEQYF
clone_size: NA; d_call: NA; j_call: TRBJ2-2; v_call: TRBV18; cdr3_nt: TGTGCCAGCTCACCATGGGCAGGAGGCCGAGGCACCGGGGAGCTGTTTTTT; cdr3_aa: CASSPWAGGRGTGELFF
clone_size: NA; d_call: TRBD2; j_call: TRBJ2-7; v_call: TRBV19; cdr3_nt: TGTGCCAGTAGTATAACCGGGGGGACTTCCTACGAGCAGTACTTC; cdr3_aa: CASSITGGTSYEQYF
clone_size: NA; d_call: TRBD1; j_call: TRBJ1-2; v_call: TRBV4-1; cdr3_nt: TGCGCCAGCAGCCGCCAATCTGGACAGGAGGGGTATGGCTACACCTTC; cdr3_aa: CASSRQSGQEGYGYTF
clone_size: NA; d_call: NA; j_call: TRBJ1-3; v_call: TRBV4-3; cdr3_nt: TGCGCCAGCAGCCAAGACGGGACATCAGGAAACACCATATATTTT; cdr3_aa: CASSQDGTSGNTIYF
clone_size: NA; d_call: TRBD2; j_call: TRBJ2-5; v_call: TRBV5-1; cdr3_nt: TGCGCCAGCAGCTTGGCATACGGGACTAGCGGGGGGGCCGGAGAGACCCAGTACTTC; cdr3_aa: CASSLAYGTSGGAGETQYF
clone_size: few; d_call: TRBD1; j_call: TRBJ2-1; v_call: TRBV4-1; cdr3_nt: TGCGCCAGCAGCCAGGGGGACAGGGGGCTGGGAGAGCAGTTCTTC; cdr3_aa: CASSQGDRGLGEQFF
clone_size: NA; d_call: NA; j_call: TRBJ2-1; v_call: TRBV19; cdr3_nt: TGTGCCAGTACCACGGACAGTTACGCGGGAAGTCGCTACAATGAGCAGTTCTTC; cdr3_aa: CASTTDSYAGSRYNEQFF
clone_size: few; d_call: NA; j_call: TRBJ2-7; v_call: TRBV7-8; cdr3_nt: TGTGCCAGCAGACCGACTCAGGGGGGTTCCTACGAGCAGTACTTC; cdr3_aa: CASRPTQGGSYEQYF
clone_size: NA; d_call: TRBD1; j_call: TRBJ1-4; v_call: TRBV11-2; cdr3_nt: TGTGCCAGCAGCTTAGAGGCAGGGGGCAATGAAAAACTGTTTTTT; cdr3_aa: CASSLEAGGNEKLFF
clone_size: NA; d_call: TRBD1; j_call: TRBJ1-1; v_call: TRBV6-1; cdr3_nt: TGTGCCAGCAGTGAGGCAGCACAGGGGGCAAACACTGAAGCTTTCTTT; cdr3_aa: CASSEAAQGANTEAFF
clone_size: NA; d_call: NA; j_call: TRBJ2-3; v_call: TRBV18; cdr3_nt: TGTGCCAGCTCACCTACCGGGATCGGAGAATCAGATACGCAGTATTTT; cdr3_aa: CASSPTGIGESDTQYF
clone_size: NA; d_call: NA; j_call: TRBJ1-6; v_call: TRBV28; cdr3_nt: TGTGCCAGCAACTCGCGGGGGACCTCCTATAATTCACCCCTCCACTTT; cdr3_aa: CASNSRGTSYNSPLHF
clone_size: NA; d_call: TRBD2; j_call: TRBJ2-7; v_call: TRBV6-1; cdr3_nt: TGTGCCAGCGATTATGGGCAGGGACTAACCTACGAGCAGTACTTC; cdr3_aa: CASDYGQGLTYEQYF
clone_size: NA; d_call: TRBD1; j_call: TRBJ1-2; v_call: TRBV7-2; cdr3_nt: TGTGCCAGCAGCCAAACAGGGGAAACGACGGGTGGCTACACCTTC; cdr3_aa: CASSQTGETTGGYTF
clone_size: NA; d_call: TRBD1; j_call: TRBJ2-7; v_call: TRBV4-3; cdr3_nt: TGCGCCAGCAGCCAAGTAATAAACCGGGACAGTTTCTACGAGCAGTACTTC; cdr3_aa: CASSQVINRDSFYEQYF
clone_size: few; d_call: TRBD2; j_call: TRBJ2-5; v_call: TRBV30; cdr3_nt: TGTGCCTGGAGCCTACTAGCGGGGGGGCCGCAAGAGACCCAGTACTTC; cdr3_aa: CAWSLLAGGPQETQYF
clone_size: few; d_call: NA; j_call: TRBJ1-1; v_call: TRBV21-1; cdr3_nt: TGTGCCAGCAGCACCTCAGGGGGCCCGAGCGGGAGGACTGAAGCTTTCTTT; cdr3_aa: CASSTSGGPSGRTEAFF
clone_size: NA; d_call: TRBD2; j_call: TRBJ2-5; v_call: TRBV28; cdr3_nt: TGTGCCAGCACCTATGGGGGGGGGAGAGGCCAAGAGACCCAGTACTTC; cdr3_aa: CASTYGGGRGQETQYF
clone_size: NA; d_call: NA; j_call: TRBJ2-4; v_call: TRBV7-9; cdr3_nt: TGTGCCAGCAGCGGAGACTATGGGGCAAACATTCAGTACTTC; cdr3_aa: CASSGDYGANIQYF
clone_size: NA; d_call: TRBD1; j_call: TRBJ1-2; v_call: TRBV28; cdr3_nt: TGTGCCAGCAGAGAGATTCTACAGGGGAAGATTTATGGCTACACCTTC; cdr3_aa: CASREILQGKIYGYTF
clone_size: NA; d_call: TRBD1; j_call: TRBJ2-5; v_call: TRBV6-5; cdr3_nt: TGTGCCAGCAGTTACGGACAGGGGTTTACGGAGACCCAGTACTTC; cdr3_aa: CASSYGQGFTETQYF
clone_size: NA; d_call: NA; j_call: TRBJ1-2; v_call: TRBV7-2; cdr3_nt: TGTGCCAGCAGCTTAGCGAGGGGCGAGAACTATGGCTACACCTTC; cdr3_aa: CASSLARGENYGYTF
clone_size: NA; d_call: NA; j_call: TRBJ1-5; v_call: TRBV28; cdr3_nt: TGTGCCAGCAGGGCGGGACTCCTTAATCAGCCCCAGCATTTT; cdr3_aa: CASRAGLLNQPQHF
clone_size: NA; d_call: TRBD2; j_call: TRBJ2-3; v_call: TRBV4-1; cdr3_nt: TGCGCCAGCAGCCAAGACCTTCGGGGGGTTAGCACAGATACGCAGTATTTT; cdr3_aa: CASSQDLRGVSTDTQYF
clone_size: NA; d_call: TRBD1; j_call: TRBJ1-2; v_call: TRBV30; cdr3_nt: TGTGCTACAAGCCAGGGGGCCGGCTACACCTTC; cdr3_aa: CATSQGAGYTF
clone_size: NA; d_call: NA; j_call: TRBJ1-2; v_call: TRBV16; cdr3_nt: TGTGCCAGCAGCCAATCCAGGGTCTATGGCTACACCTTC; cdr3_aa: CASSQSRVYGYTF
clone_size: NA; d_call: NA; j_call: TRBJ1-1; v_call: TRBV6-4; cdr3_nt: TGTGCCAGCAGTGAAAGGTCTGGGATGAACACTGAAGCTTTCTTT; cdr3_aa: CASSERSGMNTEAFF
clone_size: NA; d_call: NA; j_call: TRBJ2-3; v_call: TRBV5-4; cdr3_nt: TGTGCCAGCAGCCCAGTTTTGGGGTGGGCGGGAGATACGCAGTATTTT; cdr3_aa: CASSPVLGWAGDTQYF
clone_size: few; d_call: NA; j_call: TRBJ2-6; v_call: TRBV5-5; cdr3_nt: TGTGGAACGACGAGGGAACCTGGGGCCAACGTCCTGACTTTC; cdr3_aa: CGTTREPGANVLTF
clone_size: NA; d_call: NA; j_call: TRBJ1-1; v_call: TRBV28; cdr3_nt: TGTGCCAGCAGCTCCACCCCGGGCGGCAAGAACACTGAAGCTTTCTTT; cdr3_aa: CASSSTPGGKNTEAFF
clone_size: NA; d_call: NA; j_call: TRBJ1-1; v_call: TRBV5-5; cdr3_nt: TGTGCCAGCAGCTTGGCGGGAAGTGGTGGCACTGAAGCTTTCTTT; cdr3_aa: CASSLAGSGGTEAFF
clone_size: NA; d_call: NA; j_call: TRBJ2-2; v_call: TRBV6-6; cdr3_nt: TGTGCCAGCAACGGCGGGTTCGGAACCGGGGAGCTGTTTTTT; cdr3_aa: CASNGGFGTGELFF
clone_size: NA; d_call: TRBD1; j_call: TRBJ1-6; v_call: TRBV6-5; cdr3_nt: TGTGCCAGCAGTTCCGGGACAGGAGGTTCACCCCTCCACTTT; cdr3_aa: CASSSGTGGSPLHF
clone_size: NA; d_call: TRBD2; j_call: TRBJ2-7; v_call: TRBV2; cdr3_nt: TGTGCCAGCAAAGGGACTAGTAGCACCTACGAGCAGTACTTC; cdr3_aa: CASKGTSSTYEQYF
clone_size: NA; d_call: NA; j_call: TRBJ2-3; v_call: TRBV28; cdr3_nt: TGTGCCAGCAGTTGGGGCGGGCCGGCAGATACGCAGTATTTT; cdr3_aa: CASSWGGPADTQYF
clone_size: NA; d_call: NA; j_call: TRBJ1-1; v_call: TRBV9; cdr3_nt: TGTGCCAGCAGCCTCTCGGTTGGGAACACTGAAGCTTTCTTT; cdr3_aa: CASSLSVGNTEAFF
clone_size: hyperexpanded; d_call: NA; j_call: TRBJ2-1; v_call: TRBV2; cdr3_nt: TGTGCCAGCAGTGATTTTCTCCGGGGACACAATGAGCAGTTCTTC; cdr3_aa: CASSDFLRGHNEQFF
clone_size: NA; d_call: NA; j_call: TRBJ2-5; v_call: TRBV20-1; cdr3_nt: TGCAGTGCTAGTTCCCGGGAGACCCAGTACTTC; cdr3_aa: CSASSRETQYF
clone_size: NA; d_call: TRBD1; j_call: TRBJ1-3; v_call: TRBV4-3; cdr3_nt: TGCGCCAGCAGCCAAAACCAACAGGGGGATGGAAACACCATATATTTT; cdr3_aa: CASSQNQQGDGNTIYF
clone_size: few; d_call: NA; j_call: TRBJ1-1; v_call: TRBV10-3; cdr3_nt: TGTGCCATCAGGGGGCGCGGGACCACTGAAGCTTTCTTT; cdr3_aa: CAIRGRGTTEAFF
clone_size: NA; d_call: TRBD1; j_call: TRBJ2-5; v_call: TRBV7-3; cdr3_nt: TGTGCCAGCAGCGTCGGACAGGGGGAGACCCAGTACTTC; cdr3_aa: CASSVGQGETQYF
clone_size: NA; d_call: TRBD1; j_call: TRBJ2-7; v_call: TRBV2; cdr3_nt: TGTGCCAGCAGAGCGGACAGGGGGTACGAGCAGTACTTC; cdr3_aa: CASRADRGYEQYF
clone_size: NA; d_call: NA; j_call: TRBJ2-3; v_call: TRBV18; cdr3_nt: TGTGCCAGCTCACCCCGGCCAGATACGCAGTATTTT; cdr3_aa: CASSPRPDTQYF
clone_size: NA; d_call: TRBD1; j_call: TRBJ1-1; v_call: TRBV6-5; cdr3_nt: TGTGCCAGCAGTAAACAGGGGACCACTGAAGCTTTCTTT; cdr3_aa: CASSKQGTTEAFF
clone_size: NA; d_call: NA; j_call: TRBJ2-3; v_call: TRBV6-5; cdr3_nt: TGTGCCAGCAGTTCCCCCGGGGCTCGCACAGATACGCAGTATTTT; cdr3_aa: CASSSPGARTDTQYF